One T cell receptor (beta chain) is described in this entry. Authors' data handling: Reference gene primer amplification in the assay estimated nucleated cell counts. Data came from immunoSEQ multiplex PCR; TCRdb stores just in-frame clones and leaves some out. D and trimming were read from the DNA, whereas the V and J calls and clone size are those reported in that table. In the table there are tens of thousands of clones, about 86% of which are singletons. This entry is derived from a study of blood T cell repertoires in COVID-19. Study information: The United States, Italy and Spain provided the acute and convalescent COVID-19 samples. From T cells, B-cell-depleted T cells, or PBMCs came the material, which was cDNA or gDNA.

The CDR3 is 15 residues long. Germline CDR1 reads SGHRS; CDR2 reads YFSETQ. The ends lost 8 bases at V and 2 bases at J; junction bases unmatched: 9. The TCR originated in a man aged 80 or over in a cohort sampled during active COVID-19. What was sequenced was peripheral blood. This rearrangement joins TRBV5-1 to TRBJ2-5; TRBD1 aligns across 10 bases. DNA of the CDR3: TGCGCCAGTAGCACCGGGACAGGGGTACAAGAGACCCAGTACTTC. Translating it yields CASSTGTGVQETQYF.